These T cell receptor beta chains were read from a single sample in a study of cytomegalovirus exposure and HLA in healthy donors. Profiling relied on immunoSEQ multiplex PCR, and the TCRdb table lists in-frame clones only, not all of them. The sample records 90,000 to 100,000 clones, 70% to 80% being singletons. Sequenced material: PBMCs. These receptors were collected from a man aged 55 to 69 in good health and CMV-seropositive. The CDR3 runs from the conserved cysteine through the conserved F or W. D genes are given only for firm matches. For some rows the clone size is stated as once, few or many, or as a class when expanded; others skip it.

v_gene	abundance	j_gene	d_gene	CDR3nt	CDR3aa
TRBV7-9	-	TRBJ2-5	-	TGTGCCAGCAGCTTAAGGCTAGAAGAGACCCAGTACTTC	CASSLRLEETQYF
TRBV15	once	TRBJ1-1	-	TGTGCCACCAGCAGCCAGTTCATGAACACTGAAGCTTTCTTT	CATSSQFMNTEAFF
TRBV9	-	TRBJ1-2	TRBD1	TGTGCCAGCGGGGACAGGGTAATCGATGGCTACACCTTC	CASGDRVIDGYTF
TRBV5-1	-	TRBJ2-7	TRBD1	TGCGCCAGCACCCTTCGACCGGGACAGGGTGCCTACGAGCAGTACTTC	CASTLRPGQGAYEQYF
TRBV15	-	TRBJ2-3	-	TGTGCCACCAGCAGAGATAGAGGAGTGAGCACAGATACGCAGTATTTT	CATSRDRGVSTDTQYF
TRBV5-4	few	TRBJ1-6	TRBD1	TGTGCCAGCAGCCCAGGACAGGACCAGCCCCTCCACTTT	CASSPGQDQPLHF
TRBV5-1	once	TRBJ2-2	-	TGCGCCAGCAGCTTGCCAGGGGCGAACACCGGGGAGCTGTTTTTT	CASSLPGANTGELFF
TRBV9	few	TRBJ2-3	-	TGTGCCAGCGCAGGCTTCACAGATACGCAGTATTTT	CASAGFTDTQYF
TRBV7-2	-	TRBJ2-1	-	TGTGCCAGCAGCTTATTCTCCGGGGGTGAGCAGTTCTTC	CASSLFSGGEQFF
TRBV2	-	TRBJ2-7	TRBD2	TGTGCCAGCACTGAGGGAGGGTACGAGCAGTACTTC	CASTEGGYEQYF
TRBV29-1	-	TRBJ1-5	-	TGCAGCGTTGGTATCTCGAGCAATCAGCCCCAGCATTTT	CSVGISSNQPQHF
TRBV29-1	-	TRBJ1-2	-	TGCAGCGTTGAAGATCTCCGGACAGCGACTGATGGCTACACCTTC	CSVEDLRTATDGYTF
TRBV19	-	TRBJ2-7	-	TGTGCCAGTAGTATAGTGCCACATCATTACGAGCAGTACTTC	CASSIVPHHYEQYF
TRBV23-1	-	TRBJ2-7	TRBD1	TGCGCCAGCAGTCAGATTGTGGACAGGAACACCTACGAGCAGTACTTC	CASSQIVDRNTYEQYF
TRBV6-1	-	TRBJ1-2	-	TGTGCCAGCAGTCCGCGCTATGGCTACACCTTC	CASSPRYGYTF
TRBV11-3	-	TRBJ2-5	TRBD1	TGTGCCAGCAGCTTAAATACCCAGGGGGCCCCCCAAGAGACCCAGTACTTC	CASSLNTQGAPQETQYF
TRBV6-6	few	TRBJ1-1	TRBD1	TGTGCCAGCAGGGACAGGGTAGGAGGATCGAACACTGAAGCTTTCTTT	CASRDRVGGSNTEAFF
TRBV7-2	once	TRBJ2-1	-	TGTGCCAGCAGCTTGGGGGGGCTTTACAATGAGCAGTTCTTC	CASSLGGLYNEQFF